Listed here are 15 T cell receptor beta chains from one sample, sequenced in a study of cytomegalovirus exposure and HLA in healthy donors. Assay used: immunoSEQ multiplex PCR; TCRdb lists only in-frame clones, some missing. The top ten clones hold 4.9% of a sample with 100,000 to 150,000 clones, 86% of them seen once. The sequencing sample was made of PBMCs. These receptors were obtained from a man younger than 30 in good health and CMV-seronegative.

This clone appeared a single time. The rearrangement uses TRBV27 and TRBJ2-7; TRBD2 is a possible D gene (6 bases). Trimming cost V 5 bases and J 1 base, with 24 bases left between them. The CDR3 runs to 18 residues. Looked up from germline, CDR1 is MNHEY and CDR2 is SMNVEV (reference sequence). The CDR3 nucleotides are TGTGCCAGCAGTAAAAGACCCGCCGGGACGGGGACTTCCTACGAGCAGTACTTC. Translating gives CASSKRPAGTGTSYEQYF.

This clone was seen a single time. The chain recombines TRBV5-1 with TRBJ2-3; 13 bases fit TRBD2. CDR1 is SGHRS, CDR2 YFSETQ, per germline. V gave up 4 bases and J gave up 1 base; unmatched junction bases: 9. CDR3 length equals 18 residues. CDR3 residues: CASSITSGGAQGTDTQYF. DNA for the CDR3: TGCGCCAGCAGCATAACTAGCGGGGGGGCTCAGGGCACAGATACGCAGTATTTT.

The rearrangement links TRBV11-2 to TRBJ2-1; a possible D gene is TRBD2 (6 bases). V was trimmed by 9 bases and J by 8 bases, leaving 11 bases between them. From germline, CDR1 is SGHAT and CDR2 FQNNGV. The CDR3 is 11 residues long. The CDR3, as DNA: TGTGCCAGTTCTATAGCGGATGAGCAGTTCTTC. This gives the protein CASSIADEQFF.

The chain has TRBV19 and TRBJ1-1; 9 bases align to TRBD1. CDR3 length: 16 residues. V lost 3 bases to trimming and J lost 6 bases; unmatched junction nucleotides: 11. Germline V gives CDR1 LNHDA, CDR2 SQIVND (reference sequence). Here the CDR3 reads CASSMGTGIWIAEAFF. In nucleotides, the CDR3 is TGTGCCAGTAGTATGGGGACAGGGATTTGGATCGCTGAAGCTTTCTTT.

J is TRBJ2-1 and V is TRBV9, with a possible D match to TRBD2 (6 bases). The CDR3 spans 19 residues. Trimming removed 0 bases at V and 2 bases at J, with 21 bases between. Germline V gene data show CDR1 as SGDLS and CDR2 as YYNGEE. For the CDR3, the DNA is TGTGCCAGCAGCGTAGATCCCGACGCTGGGGGACTGGCCTACAATGAGCAGTTCTTC. Protein sequence: CASSVDPDAGGLAYNEQFF.

The CDR3 DNA follows: TGTGCCAGCAGCAAGGGGTACGGAAACAATGAGCAGTTCTTC. Translated: CASSKGYGNNEQFF. The rearrangement joins TRBV2 to TRBJ2-1; a weak D match, TRBD1 (5 bases). The CDR3 has 14 amino acids. Trimming took 6 bases from V and 5 from J, leaving 14 bases between them. The germline CDR1 and CDR2 sequences are SNHLY and FYNNEI.

The gene calls are TRBV27 and TRBJ2-1; TRBD2 aligns across 7 bases. From germline, CDR1 is MNHEY and CDR2 SMNVEV (reference sequence). This CDR3 has 15 amino acids. J lost 3 bases, V lost 5 bases, and 7 bases had no gene match. CDR3 sequence reads: CASSPLGGVYNEQFF. The CDR3, as DNA: TGTGCCAGCAGTCCTCTGGGGGGGGTCTACAATGAGCAGTTCTTC.

V usage is TRBV5-1 and J usage is TRBJ2-2; weak D call: TRBD1 (5 bases). CDR3 length: 14 amino acids. The V and J ends lost 4 bases and 5 bases respectively, with 12 bases between them. CDR1 SGHRS and CDR2 YFSETQ come from the germline V gene. DNA for the CDR3: TGCGCCAGCAGCCCTGGTGGGGCGACCGGGGAGCTGTTTTTT. Its protein product is CASSPGGATGELFF. The whole variable domain, remainder taken from reference TRBV5-1 and TRBJ2-2, is KAGVTQTPRYLIKTRGQQVTLSCSPISGHRSVSWYQQTPGQGLQFLFEYFSETQRNKGNFPGRFSGRQFSNSRSEMNVSTLELGDSALYLCASSPGGATGELFFGEGSRLTVL.

V gene TRBV10-2 combines with J gene TRBJ2-1; 8 nucleotides line up with TRBD1. J gave up 6 bases and V 0 bases, and 4 bases lay outside the gene matches. CDR1 WSHSY and CDR2 SAAADI come from the germline V gene. This CDR3 contains 15 residues. The CDR3 DNA is TGCGCCAGCAGTGAGTCGACTCAGGGGGCCAATGAGCAGTTCTTC. This gives the protein CASSESTQGANEQFF.

The chain employs TRBV9 and TRBJ2-1; D might be TRBD1 (5 bases). V lost 3 bases and J lost 10, with 14 bases in between. The CDR3 sequence is 13 residues long. Germline V gives CDR1 SGDLS, CDR2 YYNGEE. The chain's CDR3 is CASSEKGMKEQFF. CDR3 nucleotide sequence: TGTGCCAGCAGCGAAAAGGGGATGAAGGAGCAGTTCTTC.

This clone was picked up one time. The J gene is TRBJ1-2, the V gene TRBV7-2; 8 nucleotides agree with TRBD1. The germline CDR1 and CDR2 sequences are SGHTA and FQGNSA. The V segment lost 5 bases and the J segment 1 base; nucleotides outside the gene matches: 3. The CDR3 is 14 residues long. CDR3 sequence: CASSLQGGNYGYTF. In nucleotides, the CDR3 is TGTGCCAGCAGCCTACAGGGGGGTAACTATGGCTACACCTTC.

This chain links TRBV7-8 with TRBJ2-1; D is ambiguous. V was clipped by 8 bases and J by 1 base, with 12 bases between them. Germline CDR1 SGHVS, CDR2 FQNEAQ. The CDR3 is 14 residues long. The CDR3: CASRQAGSYNEQFF. CDR3 DNA sequence: TGTGCCAGCCGCCAGGCTGGGTCCTACAATGAGCAGTTCTTC.

This clone appeared once. The rearrangement uses TRBV6-5 and TRBJ2-7; TRBD1 agrees at 7 bases. The CDR3 consists of 16 residues. Trimming took 0 bases from V and 2 from J; bases not matched to a gene: 7. Looked up from germline, CDR1 is MNHEY and CDR2 is SVGAGI. The CDR3 DNA follows: TGTGCCAGCAGTTACTCGACCCCGGGACAGCCCTACGAGCAGTACTTC. This codes for CASSYSTPGQPYEQYF.

J is TRBJ2-1 and V is TRBV6-5, with TRBD1 matching 7 bases. CDR3 length equals 16 residues. Per the germline V gene, CDR1 is MNHEY and CDR2 is SVGAGI. Trimming removed 4 bases from V and 6 bases from J; junction bases left unmatched: 12. The CDR3 sequence: CASSSRTGIIPNEQFF. The CDR3 DNA follows: TGTGCCAGCAGTTCCCGGACAGGTATCATCCCCAATGAGCAGTTCTTC.

The chain carries TRBV9 and TRBJ1-2; 7 bases fit TRBD1. Germline-derived CDR1 and CDR2 are SGDLS and YYNGEE. V was pared by 2 bases and J by 8 bases, with 15 bases of the junction left unmatched. The CDR3 consists of 16 residues. The CDR3 nucleotides read TGTGCCAGCAGCGTCATAACCCCGGGACAGCCAGAGGGCTACACCTTC. This codes for CASSVITPGQPEGYTF.